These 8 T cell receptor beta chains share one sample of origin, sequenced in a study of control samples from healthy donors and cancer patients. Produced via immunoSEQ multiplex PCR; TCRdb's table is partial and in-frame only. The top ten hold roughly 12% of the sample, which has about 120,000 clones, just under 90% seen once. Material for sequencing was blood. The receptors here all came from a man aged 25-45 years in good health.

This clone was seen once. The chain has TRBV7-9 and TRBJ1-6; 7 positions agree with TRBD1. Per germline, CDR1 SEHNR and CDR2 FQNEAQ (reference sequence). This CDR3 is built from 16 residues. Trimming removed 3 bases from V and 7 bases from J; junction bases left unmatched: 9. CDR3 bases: TGTGCCAGCAGCTTCCCCGGCGGAGGGGGCAATTCACCCCTCCACTTT. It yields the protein CASSFPGGGGNSPLHF.

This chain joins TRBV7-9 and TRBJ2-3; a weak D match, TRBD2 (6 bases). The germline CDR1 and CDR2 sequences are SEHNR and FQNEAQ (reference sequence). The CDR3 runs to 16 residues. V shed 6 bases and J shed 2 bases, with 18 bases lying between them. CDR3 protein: CASSLGLLGYTDTQYF. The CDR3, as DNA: TGTGCCAGCAGTCTAGGACTATTGGGATACACAGATACGCAGTATTTT.

The CDR3 here is CASSLIVPGELFF. CDR3 DNA: TGTGCCAGCAGCTTAATAGTCCCCGGGGAGCTGTTTTTT. The chain combines TRBV7-3 with TRBJ2-2, with D hard to call. Deletions cut 1 base from V and 6 bases from J, with 6 bases between. This CDR3 has 13 amino acids. Germline V gene lookup returns CDR1 SGHTA and CDR2 FQGTGA.

The CDR3, as DNA: TGTGCCAGCAGCTCGACAGGGCCGAATGAGCAGTTCTTC. This gives the protein CASSSTGPNEQFF. V is TRBV2 and J is TRBJ2-1; 7 positions agree with TRBD1. This CDR3 spans 13 amino acids. V shed 6 bases and J 7 bases; nucleotides not matched to a gene: 6. The germline gives CDR1 SNHLY, CDR2 FYNNEI.

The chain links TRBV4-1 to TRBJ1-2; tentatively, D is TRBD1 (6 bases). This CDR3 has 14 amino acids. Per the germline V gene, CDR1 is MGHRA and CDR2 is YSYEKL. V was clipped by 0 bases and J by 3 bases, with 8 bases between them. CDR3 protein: CASSQEYRDYGYTF. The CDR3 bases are TGCGCCAGCAGCCAAGAATACAGGGACTATGGCTACACCTTC.

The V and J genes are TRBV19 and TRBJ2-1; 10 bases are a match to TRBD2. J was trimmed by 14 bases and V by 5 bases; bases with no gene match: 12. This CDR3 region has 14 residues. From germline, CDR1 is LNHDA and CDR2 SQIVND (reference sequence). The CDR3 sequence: CASSVTSGALREFF. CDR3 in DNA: TGTGCCAGTAGTGTTACTAGCGGGGCCCTAAGGGAGTTCTTC.

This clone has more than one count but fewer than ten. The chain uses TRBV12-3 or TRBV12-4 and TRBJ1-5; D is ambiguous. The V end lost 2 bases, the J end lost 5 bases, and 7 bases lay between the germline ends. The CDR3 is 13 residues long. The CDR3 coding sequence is TGTGCCAGCAGTTTAACAACGTATCAGCCCCAGCATTTT. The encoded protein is CASSLTTYQPQHF.

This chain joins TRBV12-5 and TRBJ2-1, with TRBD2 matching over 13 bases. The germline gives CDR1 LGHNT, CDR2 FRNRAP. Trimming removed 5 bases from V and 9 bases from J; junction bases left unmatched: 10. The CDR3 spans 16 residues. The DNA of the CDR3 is TGTGCTAGTGGTCCACTACTAGCGGGGGGGCCTTCTGAGCAGTTCTTC. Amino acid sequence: CASGPLLAGGPSEQFF.